This TCR beta chain was recorded in a study of CD8 T cells in ankylosing spondylitis. V shed 1 base and J shed 0 bases, with 12 bases lying between them. The CDR3 consists of 16 residues. Germline CDR1 SGDLS, CDR2 YYNGEE. TCR beta libraries were made by quantitative 5'-RACE with molecular barcodes. TCRdb reanalysed the 5' RACE reads using MiXCR and keeps one entry per CDR3 protein. The repertoire holds a few hundred thousand distinct CDR3 sequences, with 18% as singletons. Comments on this clonotype: Its antigen is as yet unknown.

Whole-study findings and limits: Matched ankylosing spondylitis synovial fluid reportedly showed significant enrichment of disease-linked clones. Clones linked with disease were CD8+ and fairly uncommon in the peripheral blood. Earlier literature documents some of the motif variants in reactive arthritis synovial fluid and blood.

V is TRBV9 and J is TRBJ2-3; tentative D call: TRBD1 (5 bases). This clonotype was sampled from a male donor with ankylosing spondylitis or in good health (not recorded which). The specimen sequenced was blood, either unsorted or a sorted T cell fraction (not recorded which). The CDR3 nucleotides are TGTGCCAGCAGCGTACAAGGGGCCCCGAGCACAGATACGCAGTATTTT. This sequence encodes CASSVQGAPSTDTQYF.